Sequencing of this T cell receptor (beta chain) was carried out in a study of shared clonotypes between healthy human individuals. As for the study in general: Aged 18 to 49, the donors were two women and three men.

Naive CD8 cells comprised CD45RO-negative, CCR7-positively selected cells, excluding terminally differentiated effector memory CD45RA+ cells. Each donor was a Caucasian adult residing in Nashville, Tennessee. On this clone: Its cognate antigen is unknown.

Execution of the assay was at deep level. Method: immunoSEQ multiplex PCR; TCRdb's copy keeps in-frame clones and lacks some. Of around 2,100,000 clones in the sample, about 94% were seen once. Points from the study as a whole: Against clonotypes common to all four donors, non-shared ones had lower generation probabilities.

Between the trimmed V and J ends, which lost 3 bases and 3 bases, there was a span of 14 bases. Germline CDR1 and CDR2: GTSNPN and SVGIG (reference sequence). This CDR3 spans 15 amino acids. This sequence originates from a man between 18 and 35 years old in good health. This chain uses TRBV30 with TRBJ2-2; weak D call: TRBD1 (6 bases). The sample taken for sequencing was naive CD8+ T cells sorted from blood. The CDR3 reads CAWSGRGEDTGELFF. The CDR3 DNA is TGTGCCTGGAGCGGCAGGGGCGAGGACACCGGGGAGCTGTTTTTT.